This T cell receptor beta chain was obtained from a study of T cells in Graves' hyperthyroidism and ophthalmopathy (dated 2019 in TCRdb). Study-level background: Peripheral blood samples were taken at initial diagnosis, before any treatment was given. TCR Vbeta CDR3 sequencing of 130 to 150 peripheral blood samples (around 45 ophthalmopathy, some 75 hyperthyroidism and approximately 17 progressor patients) is reported in the paper. An independent validation cohort of about 19 hyperthyroidism patients and approximately 15 patients who later progressed to ophthalmopathy tested prospective prediction of ophthalmopathy. A discovery cohort of about 100 patients, roughly 45 with Graves' ophthalmopathy and over 55 with stable Graves' hyperthyroidism, was used to find distinguishing TCR V-J signatures. After sampling, hyperthyroidism patients received methimazole starting at 30 mg daily, and ophthalmopathy patients received high-dose intravenous methylprednisolone. In addition, the study compared T-cell repertoires in thyroid tissue and in blood from about six Graves' hyperthyroidism patients. The 75 to 100 discovery patients were randomly split 7:3 into training and test sets.

On this clonotype: Its antigen remains undetermined. No much larger clone exists at a distance of one base, and base qualities are not known.

The investigation overall reported the following: In validation, the model predicted progression to ophthalmopathy a median of around six months before onset, with about 64% sensitivity and nearly 75% specificity. Ophthalmopathy was separated from stable hyperthyroidism by a 13 V-J signature model, with about 86% sensitivity and approximately 81% specificity obtained in cross-validation and 80%/75% obtained in testing. Most expanded thyroid clonotypes (frequency above 0.001) were also detected in blood, a finding suggesting that blood repertoires may reflect thyroid immune responses. Sample size was not statistically predetermined, and investigators were not blinded to group allocation.

Amplification of TCR beta CDR3 regions was carried out from RNA transcripts. A first-round RT-PCR of the TCR CDR3 used the HTBI primer set with the Qiagen OneStep RT-PCR kit. The libraries were constructed in a second round of multiplex PCR and then size-selected and purified. Libraries were sequenced paired-end with 100 bp reads on an Illumina HiSeq2000. The original pipeline was this. SOAPnuke was used to process the raw data, removing reads that contained adapters or uncalled bases, had a mean Phred below 15, or lacked an exact match to the constant primer or identifier. High-quality paired reads were merged using COPE v1.2.5, and each unique nucleotide sequence was defined as a clonotype. Clonotypes were aligned to IMGT TRBV, TRBD and TRBJ reference segments using MiTCR v1.1. Only V-J combinations with frequency above 0.0001, covering roughly 99% of repertoires, were analysed. The TCS score was defined as the ratio of F50 (clonal expansion) to E x V (chaos), calculated using BLOSUM62-based TCRdist between CDR3 peptides within each V-J. Welch's t-statistics and random forest reduced around 510 V-J features to fewer than 15, which were used in a naive Bayes classifier (R e1071). TCRdb handled the public reads itself, with Q25 trimming in fastp and clone calling in MiXCR, and kept productive beta chains. CDR3 protein duplicates are merged, each entry listing the most common genes and DNA. In this record, the V and J calls reflect TCRdb's handling and not the investigators' own analysis. In all, the sample holds 400,000 to 600,000 distinct CDR3 sequences, and roughly 20% of those were seen once. Of the sample, around a quarter falls within the top ten clones.

Stable Graves' hyperthyroidism was defined as no progression to ophthalmopathy during 18 months of follow-up. Hyperthyroidism patients were newly diagnosed, had a disease duration of under 2 months, and were aged 18 to 65 years. Exclusion was applied to patients with uncontrolled infections, other autoimmune diseases, pregnancy or lactation. Diagnoses relied on clinical symptoms, serum thyroxine and TRAb, thyroid ultrasound and orbital computed tomography. PBMCs were separated from 7.5 to 10 ml of fresh peripheral blood using Ficoll-Paque density gradient centrifugation. Total RNA was extracted using Trizol reagent, and RNA quality was assessed on an Agilent 2100 Bioanalyzer. The CDR3 starts with the cysteine, ends with the phenylalanine, and has 14 residues. CDR3 DNA is the only sequence kept; it has 42 bases, read in frame from the first base. Trimming at the junction amounts to 3 bases on V and 2 bases on J, and the germline ends lie 5 bases apart. CDR1 and CDR2 are drawn from the germline V gene: MGHRA, YSYEKL.

The specimen was blood. The clonotype was recovered from a man aged 18 to 35 with Graves' hyperthyroidism. This chain is built from TRBV4-1 and TRBJ2-6; the D segment cannot be called with confidence. For the CDR3, the sequence is CASSQVAGANVLTF. The DNA sequence follows: TGCGCCAGCAGCCAGGTAGCTGGGGCCAACGTCCTGACTTTC.